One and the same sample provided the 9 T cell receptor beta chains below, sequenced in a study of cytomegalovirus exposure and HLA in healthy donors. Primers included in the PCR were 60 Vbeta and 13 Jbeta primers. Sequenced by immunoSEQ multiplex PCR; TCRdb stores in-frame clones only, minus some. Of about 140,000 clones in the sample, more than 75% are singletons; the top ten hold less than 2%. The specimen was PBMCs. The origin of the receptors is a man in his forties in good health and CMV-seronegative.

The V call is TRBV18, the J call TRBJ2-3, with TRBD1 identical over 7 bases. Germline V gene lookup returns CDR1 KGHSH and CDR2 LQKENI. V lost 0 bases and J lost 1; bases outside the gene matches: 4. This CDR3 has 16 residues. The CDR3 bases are TGTGCCAGCTCACCACCGGGACAGCCCCGCACAGATACGCAGTATTTT. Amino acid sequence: CASSPPGQPRTDTQYF.

CDR3 region: CASSLSSGGLYEQYF. The CDR3 DNA sequence: TGTGCCAGCAGTTTATCGTCTGGGGGCTTGTACGAGCAGTACTTC. This chain links TRBV28 with TRBJ2-7; possible D gene TRBD1, 6 bases. Trimming took off 1 base at V and 4 bases at J, with 14 bases between the two ends. The CDR3 sequence is 15 residues long. Germline loops: CDR1 MDHEN, CDR2 SYDVKM.

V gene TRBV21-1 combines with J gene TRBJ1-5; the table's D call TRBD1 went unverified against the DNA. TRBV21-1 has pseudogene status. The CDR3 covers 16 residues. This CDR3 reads CASSPDRTVCVMAQHF. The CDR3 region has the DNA TGTGCCAGCAGTCCCGACAGGACAGTTTGTGTTATGGCCCAGCATTTT.

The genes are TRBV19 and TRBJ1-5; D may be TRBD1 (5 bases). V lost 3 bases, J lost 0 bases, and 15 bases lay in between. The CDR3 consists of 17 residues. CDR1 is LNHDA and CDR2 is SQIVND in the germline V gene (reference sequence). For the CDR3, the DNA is TGTGCCAGTAGTATTGTGACAGAGTCTTATAGCAATCAGCCCCAGCATTTT. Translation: CASSIVTESYSNQPQHF.

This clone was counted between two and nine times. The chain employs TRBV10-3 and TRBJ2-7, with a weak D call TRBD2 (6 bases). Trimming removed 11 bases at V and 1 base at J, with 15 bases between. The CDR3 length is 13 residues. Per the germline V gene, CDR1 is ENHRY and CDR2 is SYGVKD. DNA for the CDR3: TGTGCCTCAACGGGGCGGGGATCCTACGAGCAGTACTTC. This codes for CASTGRGSYEQYF.

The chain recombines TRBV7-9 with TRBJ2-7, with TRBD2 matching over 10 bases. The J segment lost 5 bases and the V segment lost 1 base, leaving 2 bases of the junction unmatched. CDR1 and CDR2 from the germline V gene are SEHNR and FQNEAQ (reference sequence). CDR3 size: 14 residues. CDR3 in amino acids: CASSLGGLANEQYF. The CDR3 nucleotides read TGTGCCAGCAGCTTAGGGGGACTAGCGAACGAGCAGTACTTC.

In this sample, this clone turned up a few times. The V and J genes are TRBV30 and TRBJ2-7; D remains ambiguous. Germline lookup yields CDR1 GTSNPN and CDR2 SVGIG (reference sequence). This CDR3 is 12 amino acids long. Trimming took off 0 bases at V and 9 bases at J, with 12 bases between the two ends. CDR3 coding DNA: TGTGCCTGGAGTGTACAAAGAAATGGGCAGTACTTC. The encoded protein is CAWSVQRNGQYF.

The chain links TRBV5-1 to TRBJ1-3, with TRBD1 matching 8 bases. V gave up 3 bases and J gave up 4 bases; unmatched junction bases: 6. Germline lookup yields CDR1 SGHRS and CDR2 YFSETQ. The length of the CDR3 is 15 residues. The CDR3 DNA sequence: TGCGCCAGCAGCTCTGGACAGGGAGTCGGAAACACCATATATTTT. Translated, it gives CASSSGQGVGNTIYF.

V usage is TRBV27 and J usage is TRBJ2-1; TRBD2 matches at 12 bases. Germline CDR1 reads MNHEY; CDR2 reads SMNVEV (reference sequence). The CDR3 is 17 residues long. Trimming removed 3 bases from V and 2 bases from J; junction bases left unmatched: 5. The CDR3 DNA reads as TGTGCCAGCAGTTTCCGACTAGCGGGGGTCCCCTACAATGAGCAGTTCTTC. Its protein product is CASSFRLAGVPYNEQFF.